The 5 T cell receptor beta chains reported below all come from one sample, sequenced in a study of beta chain features in type 1 diabetes (dated by TCRdb to the late 2010s). Findings and caveats that apply to the study as a whole: Type 1 diabetes patients showed a moderate but significant shortening of TCRB CDR3 length in all four CD4+ subsets.

Their antigens are not known. To prepare the library, the immunoSEQ multiplex PCR assay was applied. All of the isolated RNA was reverse transcribed with the High Capacity cDNA Reverse Transcription Kit, so expressed TCRB transcripts were sequenced. Here the immuneACCESS table is served through TCRdb, limited to in-frame sequences with V and J called. Missing clones are a known gap in these copies; in checked studies unresolved V genes cover under half, and the rest lacks a known reason. Here the sample has 100,000 to 150,000 clones; approximately 15% occur a single time. The leading ten clones occupy 2.6% of the sample. The sample consisted of central memory CD4+ T cells from blood. The source of these receptors is a man in his late teens or twenties with type 1 diabetes.

The chain combines TRBV6-1 with TRBJ1-1, with D possibly being TRBD1 (6 bases). V lost 5 bases and J lost 5, with 15 bases in between. CDR3 size: 14 residues. Per the germline V gene, CDR1 is MNHNS and CDR2 is SASEGT. CDR3 sequence reads: CASSSPGEGTEAFF. The CDR3, as DNA: TGTGCCAGCAGTTCCCCAGGGGAGGGAACTGAAGCTTTCTTT.

The chain recombines TRBV6-5 with TRBJ2-1; D may match TRBD1 or TRBD2 (5 bases each). This CDR3 region has 14 residues. V dropped 5 bases and J dropped 3 bases, with 11 bases sitting between them. CDR1 is MNHEY, CDR2 SVGAGI, per germline. The CDR3 region is CASSHRDRYNEQFF. The CDR3 DNA sequence: TGTGCCAGCAGTCACCGGGACCGCTACAATGAGCAGTTCTTC.

As regards this clone: This same CDR3 is encoded by further DNA sequences in the sample. The rearrangement links TRBV7-2 to TRBJ2-5; D is uncertain. The germline V gene has CDR1 SGHTA and CDR2 FQGNSA. V lost 1 base, J lost 3 bases, and 6 bases lay in between. CDR3 length: 13 residues. The chain's CDR3 is CASSLEPEETQYF. The CDR3 DNA reads TGTGCCAGCAGCTTAGAACCGGAAGAGACCCAGTACTTC.

This clone was counted a few times. The CDR3 coding sequence is TGTGCCATCAGTGAGATATTCGGGCAGGTGGCCTACGAGCAGTACTTC. Protein: CAISEIFGQVAYEQYF. The chain uses TRBV10-3 and TRBJ2-7, with unresolved D. The CDR3 has 16 amino acids. V dropped 2 bases and J dropped 2 bases, with 16 bases sitting between them. Germline CDR1 reads ENHRY; CDR2 reads SYGVKD.

This clone was seen a handful of times. The V call is TRBV29-1, the J call TRBJ2-1, with TRBD1 matching over 7 bases. The CDR3 totals 14 residues. V trimming: 4 bases; J trimming: 1 base; junction bases outside the gene matches: 4. The V gene's germline CDR1 is SQVTM and CDR2 ANQGSEA. The CDR3 here is CSVAYRGSYNEQFF. CDR3 in DNA: TGCAGCGTTGCGTACAGGGGTTCCTACAATGAGCAGTTCTTC.